This T cell receptor beta chain was retrieved from a study of human T cells and chemical hapten exposure. As for the study in general: Small pooled library volume differences mainly caused per-sample TCR yield variation. Broader study findings: No shift was seen in TCRs above 1 in 1000 frequency with DPC sensitization.

CDR3 length: 15 amino acids. Trimming removed 8 bases at V and 7 bases at J, with 21 bases between. It was the library that attached unique molecular identifiers to individual cDNA molecules. TCRdb reprocessed the RACE reads with MiXCR, giving one entry per CDR3 protein. The sample includes roughly 30,000 distinct CDR3 sequences, nearly 7.5% of them seen just once. Regarding time point: healthy volunteer bleed at 2 weeks. Blood, whole and unfractionated, served as the source for total RNA extraction. To note about this clonotype: Its specificity is not known.

The chain carries TRBV23-1 and TRBJ1-5; perhaps TRBD1 as D (6 bases). TRBV23-1 has ORF status, its function being uncertain. This clonotype was obtained from a human donor in good health. Some clones in this sample may be carry-over from other donors' samples. Material: whole blood. In DNA, the CDR3 is TGCGCCAGCCCGTCAATCGCCGGGGGCGGGCAGCCCCAGCATTTT. The encoded protein is CASPSIAGGGQPQHF.